Ten or more counts support the clone carrying this TCR beta chain. The target antigen is unknown. This sample was taken from a study of blood T cells in healthy people across ages. Study-wide findings and caveats: Diversity estimates drawn from one million T cells were deemed underestimates.

Trimming took off 0 bases at V and 1 base at J, with 16 bases between the two ends. CDR1 is DFQATT and CDR2 is SNEGSKA in the germline V gene (reference sequence). This CDR3 comprises 17 residues. Primed by a sample-barcoded 5' primer and a J-beta primer mix, a second PCR proceeded for about 6 to 11 cycles. One entry per CDR3 protein results from TCRdb running MiXCR on the 5' RACE reads. The table shows hundreds of thousands of distinct CDR3 sequences, with 32% occurring only once. This clonotype originated in an elderly woman in good health. The chain recombines TRBV20-1 with TRBJ2-1, with unresolved D. Sequences were obtained from blood. CDR3 nucleotides: TGCAGTGCTAGAGATTGGGTAAATAAAGGATCCTACAATGAGCAGTTCTTC. It encodes CSARDWVNKGSYNEQFF.